One sample yielded the 27 T cell receptor beta chains listed below, sequenced in a study of cytomegalovirus exposure and HLA in healthy donors. The PCR ran on 60 Vbeta and 13 Jbeta primers. Only in-frame clones appear in the TCRdb table, and some are missing; sequencing was by immunoSEQ multiplex PCR. The table has 100,000 to 150,000 clones, around four fifths seen once; the top ten hold approximately 6%. The sequencing sample was made of PBMCs. The receptors here all came from a woman aged 40 to 49 in good health and CMV-seropositive.

Only one count was recorded for this clone. The rearrangement uses TRBV5-1 and TRBJ2-3; possible D gene TRBD1, 5 bases. The CDR3 contains 14 residues. Germline V gives CDR1 SGHRS, CDR2 YFSETQ. Trimming left V 0 bases short and J 2 bases short, with 7 bases between. The CDR3 reads CASSLDRLTDTQYF. The CDR3 DNA reads as TGCGCCAGCAGCTTGGACAGGCTCACAGATACGCAGTATTTT. Full variable domain (remainder filled in from reference TRBV5-1 and TRBJ2-3): KAGVTQTPRYLIKTRGQQVTLSCSPISGHRSVSWYQQTPGQGLQFLFEYFSETQRNKGNFPGRFSGRQFSNSRSEMNVSTLELGDSALYLCASSLDRLTDTQYFGPGTRLTVL.

As to this clone: Sequence at one end of the junction differs from germline and may be a read error. The chain joins TRBV7-7 to TRBJ2-1, with 11 positions matching TRBD2. The germline V gene has CDR1 SSHAT and CDR2 FNYEAQ (reference sequence). This CDR3 spans 18 amino acids. The DNA for the CDR3 is TGTGCTAGCAGCTTACTCCGCACTAGCGGGAGTCGTCACAGTGAGCAGTTCTTC. Amino acid sequence: CASSLLRTSGSRHSEQFF.

The gene calls are TRBV15 and TRBJ1-1; TRBD1 is a possible D gene (6 bases). This CDR3 spans 15 amino acids. Germline V gene data show CDR1 as LNHNV and CDR2 as YYDKDF (reference sequence). The V gene lost 1 base and the J gene lost 3 bases, with 12 bases spanning the gap. The CDR3: CATSRVREGDTEAFF. As DNA, the CDR3 is TGTGCCACCAGCAGAGTCCGGGAGGGGGACACTGAAGCTTTCTTT.

The genes are TRBV2 and TRBJ2-1; D may be TRBD2 (5 bases). The V gene lost 1 base and the J gene lost 12 bases, with 16 bases spanning the gap. Germline V lookup: CDR1 SNHLY, CDR2 FYNNEI. The CDR3 has 14 amino acids. The CDR3 bases are TGTGCCAGCAGTGAAGGAGGGATGTGGTTTGGGCAGTTCTTC. It is translated as CASSEGGMWFGQFF.

This chain connects TRBV7-9 to TRBJ2-3, with D possibly matching TRBD2 (6 bases). V was cut by 5 bases and J by 6 bases, with 21 bases left in between. From germline, CDR1 is SEHNR and CDR2 FQNEAQ (reference sequence). There are 16 residues in the CDR3. CDR3 coding DNA: TGTGCCAGCAGCCTCGGAGGGCATGGCGTTAGGGATACGCAGTATTTT. The encoded protein is CASSLGGHGVRDTQYF. Using reference TRBV7-9 and TRBJ2-3 for the parts outside the CDR3, the full variable domain is DTGVSQNPRHKITKRGQNVTFRCDPISEHNRLYWYRQTLGQGPEFLTYFQNEAQLEKSRLLSDRFSAERPKGSFSTLEIQRTEQGDSAMYLCASSLGGHGVRDTQYFGPGTRLTVL.

The chain recombines TRBV15 with TRBJ2-3, with 8 nucleotides matching TRBD1. The CDR3 contains 14 residues. Germline V gene lookup returns CDR1 LNHNV and CDR2 YYDKDF (reference sequence). The ends lost 1 base at V and 5 bases at J; junction bases unmatched: 2. The CDR3 region is CATSRGGQGDTQYF. CDR3 DNA sequence: TGTGCCACCAGCAGAGGAGGACAGGGAGATACGCAGTATTTT.

V gene TRBV4-1 combines with J gene TRBJ2-7, with 8 positions matching TRBD2. Germline V lookup: CDR1 MGHRA, CDR2 YSYEKL. With V trimmed by 4 bases and J by 4 bases, 6 bases remained unmatched. The CDR3 spans 14 residues. CDR3 bases: TGCGCCAGCAGCCCGAAAGCGGGGGAGTACGAGCAGTACTTC. Protein: CASSPKAGEYEQYF.

The chain carries TRBV15 and TRBJ1-4, with a possible D match to TRBD1 (5 bases). CDR1 LNHNV and CDR2 YYDKDF come from the germline V gene (reference sequence). The CDR3 contains 16 residues. V dropped 5 bases and J dropped 5 bases, with 18 bases sitting between them. The CDR3, as DNA: TGTGCCACCAGCGGACTAAAGGGGTCATTGAATGAAAAACTGTTTTTT. Protein: CATSGLKGSLNEKLFF.

DNA of the CDR3: TGTGCCAGCTCAACCAGGGCTGTTGGCACTGAAGCTTTCTTT. It codes for CASSTRAVGTEAFF. The chain joins TRBV18 to TRBJ1-1; D is possibly TRBD1 (5 bases). Germline assignment: CDR1 KGHSH and CDR2 LQKENI. Trimming pared 5 bases from V and 4 bases from J, leaving 14 bases between. The CDR3 consists of 14 residues. The full variable domain, in which reference TRBV18 and TRBJ1-1 provide the parts outside the CDR3, is NAGVMQNPRHLVRRRGQEARLRCSPMKGHSHVYWYRQLPEEGLKFMVYLQKENIIDESGMPKERFSAEFPKEGPSILRIQQVVRGDSAAYFCASSTRAVGTEAFFGQGTRLTVV.

CDR3 residues: CASSPPGQGARGYTF. CDR3 in DNA: TGTGCCAGCAGTCCCCCCGGACAGGGGGCTAGAGGCTACACCTTC. The rearrangement links TRBV27 to TRBJ1-2; TRBD1 aligns across 11 bases. Germline V gives CDR1 MNHEY, CDR2 SMNVEV (reference sequence). Trimming cost V 5 bases and J 8 bases; bases outside gene matches: 10. The CDR3 has 15 residues.

The chain joins TRBV7-2 to TRBJ2-1, with TRBD1 matching 9 bases. With V trimmed by 5 bases and J by 3 bases, 5 bases remained unmatched. This CDR3 spans 15 amino acids. Germline assignment: CDR1 SGHTA and CDR2 FQGNSA. The CDR3 loop reads CASSLDRGGYNEQFF. CDR3 sequence (DNA): TGTGCCAGCAGCCTCGACAGGGGGGGCTACAATGAGCAGTTCTTC. Looking up the rest from reference TRBV7-2 and TRBJ2-1 gives the full variable domain: GAGVSQSPSNKVTEKGKDVELRCDPISGHTALYWYRQSLGQGLEFLIYFQGNSAPDKSGLPSDRFSAERTGGSVSTLTIQRTQQEDSAVYLCASSLDRGGYNEQFFGPGTRLTVL.

The chain is built from TRBV5-4 and TRBJ1-4; D uncertain. Germline V gene sequence: CDR1 SGHNT, CDR2 YYREEE (reference sequence). The CDR3 covers 17 residues. Trimming took 1 base from V and 0 from J, leaving 13 bases between them. The DNA of the CDR3 is TGTGCCAGCAGCTTGAGGCCTCAGGTTGCAACTAATGAAAAACTGTTTTTT. It encodes CASSLRPQVATNEKLFF.

The genes are TRBV19 and TRBJ2-5; 9 bases match TRBD1. The CDR3 loop spans 14 amino acids. The germline V gene encodes CDR1 LNHDA and CDR2 SQIVND (reference sequence). The trim removed 6 bases at V and 4 bases at J, leaving 6 bases unmatched. The CDR3 nucleotides are TGTGCCAGTAGGCCCGGGACAGGGATAGAGACCCAGTACTTC. Protein: CASRPGTGIETQYF.

V is TRBV5-8 and J is TRBJ1-2; D gene uncertain. V gave up 0 bases and J gave up 6 bases, with 15 bases separating them. The germline CDR1 and CDR2 sequences are SGHTS and YDEGEE. The CDR3 is 15 amino acids. CDR3 sequence (DNA): TGTGCCAGCAGCTTGGCCTTGTCGGCGCGGAATGGCTACACCTTC. Translated, it gives CASSLALSARNGYTF.

CDR3: CAIRANTEAFF. For the CDR3, the DNA is TGTGCCATTAGAGCGAACACTGAAGCTTTCTTT. This chain connects TRBV10-3 to TRBJ1-1; the D is unclear. This CDR3 spans 11 amino acids. Per the germline V gene, CDR1 is ENHRY and CDR2 is SYGVKD. V lost 9 bases to trimming and J lost 1 base, with 6 bases between them.

V gene TRBV7-8 combines with J gene TRBJ2-7; 10 nucleotides align to TRBD2. The CDR3 has 16 amino acids. The germline CDR1 and CDR2 sequences are SGHVS and FQNEAQ. After removal of 4 bases from V and 4 bases from J, the junction contained 10 bases not matched to a gene. In nucleotides, the CDR3 is TGTGCCAGCAGCTCAACCGGACTAGCGGACTATTACGAGCAGTACTTC. Protein: CASSSTGLADYYEQYF.

This chain joins TRBV6-5 and TRBJ2-5, with 11 bases aligning to TRBD2. Trimming removed 6 bases from V and 2 bases from J; junction bases left unmatched: 5. Per germline, CDR1 MNHEY and CDR2 SVGAGI. The CDR3 loop spans 15 amino acids. CDR3 amino acids: CASRPGLAVQETQYF. In nucleotides, the CDR3 is TGTGCCAGCAGACCGGGACTAGCGGTTCAAGAGACCCAGTACTTC.

The CDR3 spells CASSSPRGRAISGELFF. In DNA form, the CDR3 reads TGTGCCAGCAGCTCCCCAAGGGGGAGGGCCATTTCGGGGGAGCTGTTTTTT. The genes are TRBV21-1 and TRBJ2-2; the DNA was not compared with TRBD2, the D call given in the table. TRBV21-1 is recorded as a pseudogene. The CDR3 runs to 17 residues.

This clone was seen more than once but under ten times. This rearrangement joins TRBV19 to TRBJ1-1; 12 bases are a match to TRBD1. Trimming cost V 6 bases and J 12 bases; bases outside gene matches: 14. This CDR3 region has 15 residues. CDR1 is LNHDA, CDR2 SQIVND, per germline (reference sequence). CDR3 sequence (DNA): TGTGCCAGTAGACCACCCGGGACAGGGGGCTTGAAGACTTTCTTT. Protein: CASRPPGTGGLKTFF.

Only a few counts were recorded for this clone. The chain couples TRBV2 to TRBJ1-1; the D gene is possibly TRBD1 (5 bases). The V end was cut by 5 bases, the J end by 1 base, with 11 bases between. Germline V gene data show CDR1 as SNHLY and CDR2 as FYNNEI. The CDR3 is made up of 14 amino acids. In DNA form, the CDR3 reads TGTGCCAGCAGTTTAGGTGGGGCGAACACTGAAGCTTTCTTT. Its translation is CASSLGGANTEAFF. Filled out from reference TRBV2 and TRBJ1-1, the complete variable domain reads EPEVTQTPSHQVTQMGQEVILRCVPISNHLYFYWYRQILGQKVEFLVSFYNNEISEKSEIFDDQFSVERPDGSNFTLKIRSTKLEDSAMYFCASSLGGANTEAFFGQGTRLTVV.

This chain connects TRBV28 to TRBJ2-5; D is perhaps TRBD2 (6 bases). The CDR3 consists of 13 residues. V was trimmed by 8 bases and J by 1 base, leaving 11 bases between them. Germline V gene sequence: CDR1 MDHEN, CDR2 SYDVKM. The chain's CDR3 is CASGSGSQETQYF. CDR3 DNA: TGTGCCAGCGGGAGCGGGTCCCAAGAGACCCAGTACTTC.

The V call is TRBV9, the J call TRBJ1-5, with D possibly being TRBD1 (6 bases). Germline loops: CDR1 SGDLS, CDR2 YYNGEE. The V end was cut by 3 bases, the J end by 7 bases, with 14 bases between. The CDR3 runs to 14 residues. The DNA for the CDR3 is TGTGCCAGCAGCGACAGGGTGGCTGGGCAGCCCCAGCATTTT. Translating it yields CASSDRVAGQPQHF.

This clone came up once. The gene calls are TRBV28 and TRBJ2-4, with a weak D call TRBD1 (6 bases). The CDR3 is 14 residues long. Between the trimmed V and J ends, which lost 7 bases and 1 base, there was a span of 11 bases. Per germline, CDR1 MDHEN and CDR2 SYDVKM. In DNA, the CDR3 is TGTGCCAGCATTTCCCAGGGGGCCAAAAACATTCAGTACTTC. It codes for CASISQGAKNIQYF.

This clone showed up just a few times. The chain has TRBV5-8 and TRBJ2-2; 9 bases map to TRBD1. The germline V gene has CDR1 SGHTS and CDR2 YDEGEE. V trimming: 5 bases; J trimming: 3 bases; junction bases outside the gene matches: 8. The CDR3 spans 16 residues. The CDR3 protein is CASSNTGGLDTGELFF. In nucleotides, the CDR3 is TGTGCCAGCAGTAATACAGGGGGCTTGGACACCGGGGAGCTGTTTTTT.

The gene calls are TRBV5-6 and TRBJ1-4, with 7 bases aligning to TRBD1. Trimming took 1 base from V and 7 from J; bases not matched to a gene: 4. The CDR3 covers 14 residues. Germline CDR1 SGHDT, CDR2 YYEEEE. CDR3 region: CASSLTGDREKLFF. The CDR3 DNA reads TGTGCCAGCAGCTTGACAGGGGACCGTGAAAAACTGTTTTTT.

The chain has TRBV7-2 and TRBJ2-7; 9 bases match TRBD2. J gave up 5 bases and V 1 base, and 9 bases lay outside the gene matches. In germline, CDR1 is SGHTA, CDR2 FQGNSA. The CDR3 totals 16 residues. The CDR3, as DNA: TGTGCCAGCAGCTTAGGGCCTTCGCGGGAGGGAAACGAGCAGTACTTC. Protein sequence: CASSLGPSREGNEQYF.

For this clone: Germline and junction disagree at one end, which may indicate a read error. J is TRBJ2-1 and V is TRBV7-7; the match to TRBD1 covers 8 bases. CDR3 size: 13 residues. Germline CDR1 SSHAT, CDR2 FNYEAQ (reference sequence). The CDR3 coding sequence is TGTGCTAGCAGCTCTTCAGGGGGCCTAGAGCAGTTCTTC. As protein: CASSSSGGLEQFF.